A single sample is the source of the 25 T cell receptor beta chains below, sequenced in a study of radiation and T cells in renal cell carcinoma. As for time point: blood 2 weeks post-SBRT. The treatment is: 15 Gy SBRT to primary tumor, nephrectomy 4 weeks later. Sequencing was performed with immunoSEQ multiplex PCR; in TCRdb, only in-frame clones are kept and a portion is missing. Here the sample spans about 58,000 clones, around 76% being singletons. This specimen consisted of blood, obtained from a patient whose treatment included radiotherapy and nephrectomy. The receptors originated from a man aged 55-75 years with renal cell carcinoma.

The gene calls are TRBV7-8 and TRBJ2-1; D might be TRBD2 (6 bases). Looked up from germline, CDR1 is SGHVS and CDR2 is FQNEAQ. The V and J ends lost 5 bases and 5 bases respectively, with 16 bases between them. The CDR3 has 15 residues. CDR3 coding DNA: TGTGCCAGCAGCCCCAGACCCGGACTAAACAATGAGCAGTTCTTC. It is translated as CASSPRPGLNNEQFF.

The chain has TRBV7-6 and TRBJ1-3; TRBD1 matches at 7 bases. This CDR3 has 20 amino acids. V lost 2 bases, J lost 0 bases, and 16 bases stayed unmatched. Germline assignment: CDR1 SGHVS and CDR2 FNYEAQ. The CDR3, as DNA: TGTGCCAGCAGCTTAATAGACACCTGGACAGGCCAAAGCTCTGGAAACACCATATATTTT. Amino acid sequence: CASSLIDTWTGQSSGNTIYF.

This rearrangement joins TRBV7-2 to TRBJ2-2, with D unresolved. Germline values: CDR1 SGHTA, CDR2 FQGNSA. V lost 5 bases, J lost 1 base, and 5 bases lay in between. The CDR3 runs 13 residues. CDR3 protein: CASSRVNTGELFF. The CDR3 nucleotides are TGTGCCAGCAGCCGAGTGAACACCGGGGAGCTGTTTTTT.

This clone showed up just once. This chain connects TRBV5-4 to TRBJ1-1; D remains ambiguous. The CDR3 runs 15 residues. The V gene lost 0 bases and the J gene lost 2 bases, with 11 bases spanning the gap. CDR1 and CDR2 from the germline V gene are SGHNT and YYREEE (reference sequence). CDR3 sequence (DNA): TGTGCCAGCAGCTTGGTGTTTCAGCTAAACACTGAAGCTTTCTTT. Its protein is CASSLVFQLNTEAFF.

The V gene is TRBV7-9, the J gene TRBJ1-3; the D is unclear. CDR3 size: 15 residues. Trimming shortened V by 4 bases and J by 0 bases, and 10 bases separated the two germline ends. Germline assignment: CDR1 SEHNR and CDR2 FQNEAQ (reference sequence). The DNA of the CDR3 is TGTGCCAGCAGCTCCAGGATAGACTCTGGAAACACCATATATTTT. This encodes CASSSRIDSGNTIYF.

This clone appeared a single time. The chain is built from TRBV7-9 and TRBJ2-1, with 7 positions matching TRBD2. With 4 bases clipped from V and 8 bases from J, the junction kept 14 bases outside the gene matches. The CDR3 sequence is 16 residues long. CDR1 is SEHNR, CDR2 FQNEAQ, per germline (reference sequence). The CDR3 loop reads CASSSPLAGGFDEQFF. For the CDR3, the DNA is TGTGCCAGCAGCTCCCCCTTAGCGGGTGGCTTTGATGAGCAGTTCTTC.

The chain employs TRBV23-1 and TRBJ1-1; D may be TRBD1 (5 bases). TRBV23-1 is filed as an ORF, its function uncertain. The CDR3 has 15 residues. Between the trimmed V and J ends, which lost 0 bases and 6 bases, there was a span of 14 bases. The CDR3 DNA is TGCGCCAGCAGTCAATCTGACAGCCCGGCTTCTGAAGCTTTCTTT. Translating gives CASSQSDSPASEAFF.

The sample holds a few counts of this clone. V gene TRBV19 combines with J gene TRBJ1-5; TRBD1 aligns across 9 bases. Germline trimming cut 5 bases from V and 4 bases from J; bases unmatched to any gene: 15. Germline loops: CDR1 LNHDA, CDR2 SQIVND (reference sequence). This CDR3 is 18 amino acids long. For the CDR3, the DNA is TGTGCCAGTAGTCCCGGGACAGGGAAAACAAGCCGGAATCAGCCCCAGCATTTT. It translates to CASSPGTGKTSRNQPQHF.

The chain recombines TRBV7-9 with TRBJ2-3; no firm D call. Trimming removed 4 bases at V and 2 bases at J, with 4 bases between. CDR1 SEHNR and CDR2 FQNEAQ come from the germline V gene (reference sequence). CDR3 length: 12 amino acids. The CDR3 DNA reads as TGTGCCAGCAGCTACTCCACAGATACGCAGTATTTT. Protein sequence: CASSYSTDTQYF.

This clone turned up a few times. V is TRBV6-1 and J is TRBJ2-7; 9 bases fit TRBD1. Germline CDR1 is MNHNS and CDR2 is SASEGT. Losses at the gene ends were 4 bases for V and 7 bases for J; bases not matched to a gene: 8. This CDR3 has 14 residues. The CDR3, as DNA: TGTGCCAGCAGTGTCGGACAGGGGCCGGGGGAGCAGTACGTC. It is translated as CASSVGQGPGEQYV.

This clone was seen once. The identical CDR3 is also encoded by other nucleotide sequences in the sample. The chain combines TRBV6-5 with TRBJ2-3, with 11 bases aligning to TRBD2. Germline V CDR1 and CDR2: MNHEY, SVGAGI. The ends lost 7 bases at V and 3 bases at J; junction bases unmatched: 3. CDR3 length equals 14 residues. This CDR3 reads CASKLAGATDTQYF. CDR3 DNA sequence: TGTGCCAGCAAACTAGCGGGAGCTACAGATACGCAGTATTTT.

The chain employs TRBV5-4 and TRBJ2-1; 13 bases fit TRBD2. CDR3 length: 17 amino acids. The trim removed 4 bases at V and 5 bases at J, leaving 9 bases unmatched. CDR1 is SGHNT, CDR2 YYREEE, per germline (reference sequence). In nucleotides, the CDR3 is TGTGCCAGCAGCCTCCCGGGACTAGCGGGGACGAACAATGAGCAGTTCTTC. Its translation: CASSLPGLAGTNNEQFF.

The chain combines TRBV19 with TRBJ2-1, with TRBD1 matching over 9 bases. J gave up 7 bases and V 8 bases, and 3 bases lay outside the gene matches. The CDR3 extends over 12 amino acids. Germline CDR1 LNHDA, CDR2 SQIVND (reference sequence). The CDR3 reads CASGTGLNEQFF. CDR3 coding DNA: TGTGCCAGTGGGACAGGGTTGAATGAGCAGTTCTTC.

The chain couples TRBV5-6 to TRBJ2-5; possibly TRBD1 for D (5 bases). The length of the CDR3 is 13 residues. The V and J ends lost 5 bases and 5 bases respectively, with 13 bases between them. CDR1 SGHDT and CDR2 YYEEEE come from the germline V gene. The CDR3 is CASSLGPGETQYF. In DNA form, the CDR3 reads TGTGCCAGCAGTCTGGGGCCTGGGGAGACCCAGTACTTC.

The chain has TRBV30 and TRBJ1-4, with a weak D call TRBD1 (5 bases). V was cut by 5 bases and J by 4 bases, with 14 bases left in between. The CDR3 covers 14 residues. Germline V lookup: CDR1 GTSNPN, CDR2 SVGIG (reference sequence). The CDR3 protein is CAWGLGPDNEKLFF. CDR3 bases: TGTGCCTGGGGACTGGGACCGGATAATGAAAAACTGTTTTTT. Together with reference TRBV30 and TRBJ1-4, the CDR3 gives the full variable domain: SQTIHQWPATLVQPVGSPLSLECTVEGTSNPNLYWYRQAAGRGLQLLFYSVGIGQISSEVPQNLSASRPQDRQFILSSKKLLLSDSGFYLCAWGLGPDNEKLFFGSGTQLSVL.

This clone turned up a few times. This rearrangement joins TRBV29-1 to TRBJ1-3; the D gene is possibly TRBD1 (6 bases). CDR1 and CDR2 (germline): SQVTM, ANQGSEA. Trimming left V 6 bases short and J 2 bases short, with 11 bases between. The CDR3 runs 13 residues. CDR3 protein: CSVQQGAGNTIYF. The CDR3 nucleotides are TGCAGCGTCCAACAGGGTGCTGGAAACACCATATATTTT.

This sequence joins TRBV27 and TRBJ2-1, with TRBD2 identical over 14 bases. The germline V gene has CDR1 MNHEY and CDR2 SMNVEV (reference sequence). This CDR3 is 19 amino acids long. V was clipped by 3 bases and J by 4 bases; unmatched bases: 11. CDR3 bases: TGTGCCAGCAGTTTGTATGGGACTAGCGGGAGACCTCTATACAATGAGCAGTTCTTC. Translating gives CASSLYGTSGRPLYNEQFF.

The chain uses TRBV5-6 and TRBJ1-6, with a possible D match to TRBD1 (6 bases). V was shortened by 0 bases and J by 8 bases, with 12 bases between the two germline ends. The CDR3 spans 15 residues. Germline lookup yields CDR1 SGHDT and CDR2 YYEEEE. For the CDR3, the DNA is TGTGCCAGCAGCTTGGTGGCAGGGGCGGATTCACCCCTCCACTTT. Protein sequence: CASSLVAGADSPLHF.

V is TRBV7-2 and J is TRBJ2-7; no definite D call. CDR1 is SGHTA and CDR2 is FQGNSA in the germline V gene. The CDR3 loop spans 11 amino acids. The V end was cut by 7 bases, the J end by 3 bases, with 7 bases between. This CDR3 is CASTVSYEQYF. The CDR3, as DNA: TGTGCCAGCACCGTCAGCTACGAGCAGTACTTC.

The chain links TRBV7-6 to TRBJ2-3; 11 positions match TRBD2. Germline V gene sequence: CDR1 SGHVS, CDR2 FNYEAQ. The CDR3 contains 17 residues. V was clipped by 4 bases and J by 2 bases; unmatched bases: 8. The CDR3 here is CASSSGLADTFTDTQYF. The CDR3 bases are TGTGCCAGCAGCTCGGGACTAGCGGATACCTTCACAGATACGCAGTATTTT.

This clone turned up a few times. The chain has TRBV10-1 and TRBJ2-1; 7 positions match TRBD1. The length of the CDR3 is 14 residues. Germline CDR1 WNHNN, CDR2 SYGVQD (reference sequence). V shed 0 bases and J 6 bases; nucleotides not matched to a gene: 2. The CDR3 bases are TGCGCCAGCAGTGAGTCGACAGGGATCAATGAGCAGTTCTTC. Protein product: CASSESTGINEQFF.

The gene calls are TRBV9 and TRBJ1-2, with D uncertain. The germline V gene has CDR1 SGDLS and CDR2 YYNGEE. V was pared by 0 bases and J by 0 bases, with 6 bases between. The CDR3 is 14 amino acids. CDR3 loop: CASSVALANYGYTF. CDR3 DNA: TGTGCCAGCAGCGTAGCCTTAGCTAACTATGGCTACACCTTC.

This clone was seen a few times. V and J are TRBV5-8 and TRBJ1-6; maybe TRBD1 (6 bases). V was pared by 4 bases and J by 2 bases, with 10 bases between. The CDR3 length is 15 residues. Per the germline V gene, CDR1 is SGHTS and CDR2 is YDEGEE. CDR3 DNA: TGTGCCAGCAGCCCCGGACAGACCTATAATTCACCCCTCCACTTT. Its protein is CASSPGQTYNSPLHF.

The DNA for the CDR3 is TGTGCCAGCTCACTAAGCCAGGAAGAGCCTGAGCTGTTTTTT. Protein product: CASSLSQEEPELFF. The chain links TRBV18 to TRBJ2-2; D gene unclear. V lost 4 bases, J lost 11 bases, and 17 bases lay in between. CDR1 KGHSH and CDR2 LQKENI come from the germline V gene. The CDR3 is 14 residues long.

The rearrangement joins TRBV4-3 to TRBJ2-2; 11 nucleotides match TRBD2. The CDR3 loop spans 15 amino acids. V gave up 8 bases and J gave up 5 bases; unmatched junction bases: 7. Germline-derived CDR1 and CDR2 are LGHNA and YSLEER. CDR3 residues: CASRTSGGDTGELFF. CDR3 DNA sequence: TGCGCCAGCCGTACTAGCGGGGGAGATACCGGGGAGCTGTTTTTT.